This entry features one TCR beta chain sequence. Its target is unknown. CDR1 and CDR2 from the germline V gene are MRHNA and SNTAGT. The CDR3 totals 17 residues. Trimming removed 5 bases at V and 0 bases at J, with 16 bases between. These data come from a study of vaccination and CD4 T cells after COVID-19. The treatment was: roughly 11-day PBMC culture with coronavirus spike peptide pools or control peptides (ViraFEST assay). The Oncomine TCR Beta short-read assay was applied to DNA of cultured CD4+ T cells. TCRdb reprocessed the PCR reads via MiXCR and lists one record per CDR3 protein. Among some 14,000 distinct CDR3 sequences listed, 30% were seen once.

This receptor was taken from a human donor with COVID-19. The sequencing sample was made of cultured CD4+ T cells from blood. The J gene is TRBJ2-2, the V gene TRBV6-4; D perhaps matches TRBD2 (5 bases). The CDR3 DNA reads TGTGCCAGCAGTTTGTCCCCGACTATTACGAACACCGGGGAGCTGTTTTTT. Translated: CASSLSPTITNTGELFF.